This entry is about one TCR beta chain. Antigen: not known. The source of the sample is a study of cytomegalovirus exposure and HLA in healthy donors. There are 12 residues in the CDR3. CDR1 is SGHVS, CDR2 FQNEAQ, per germline. Trimming shortened V by 3 bases and J by 9 bases, and 9 bases separated the two germline ends. Findings and limits, study-wide: The study flagged some 170 TCR beta chains as cytomegalovirus-associated. Under 20,000 TCR beta sequences were associated with HLA alleles at 0.05 false discovery rate in a later analysis. Presence/absence analyses assumed roughly uniform sequencing depth across donors, which may not hold.

PCR involved 60 Vbeta and 13 Jbeta primers. Only in-frame clones appear in the TCRdb table, and some are missing; sequencing was by immunoSEQ multiplex PCR. The table includes some 150,000 clones, approximately 90% detected once. The sequenced material came from PBMCs. This chain links TRBV7-8 with TRBJ2-1; D perhaps matches TRBD2 (5 bases). This TCR derives from a woman in her twenties or thirties in good health and CMV-seronegative. CDR3 residues: CASSFGVGEQFF. CDR3 DNA sequence: TGTGCCAGCAGCTTCGGGGTTGGTGAGCAGTTCTTC. The whole variable domain, remainder taken from reference TRBV7-8 and TRBJ2-1, is GAGVSQSPRYKVAKRGQDVALRCDPISGHVSLFWYQQALGQGPEFLTYFQNEAQLDKSGLPSDRFFAERPEGSVSTLKIQRTQQEDSAVYLCASSFGVGEQFFGPGTRLTVL.